This paragraph reports one TCR beta chain. The antigen is unknown. Some clones are missing from TCRdb's copy, which holds only in-frame ones; the method was immunoSEQ multiplex PCR. The table includes around 2,200 clones, around 80% detected once. The data are from a study of immune cell composition in non-small cell lung cancer. Looking at the study overall: Lung adenocarcinoma or squamous carcinoma made up most tumours. Overall study results and limits: Squamous lung tumours showed higher top 10 clone scores and clonality than adenocarcinomas. Tumour-associated clones >0.5% occurred in 25% to 35% of adenocarcinomas, about 80% of squamous.

Trimming took 0 bases from V and 4 from J, leaving 14 bases between them. Germline V gene lookup returns CDR1 MNHEY and CDR2 SMNVEV (reference sequence). There are 16 residues in the CDR3. V gene TRBV27 combines with J gene TRBJ2-3, with D possibly being TRBD2 (5 bases). The sample comprised lung tumor tissue. The sequence was collected from a human donor with non-small cell lung cancer. The CDR3 sequence: CASSLSANGGADTQYF. The CDR3 nucleotides read TGTGCCAGCAGTTTATCGGCTAATGGAGGCGCAGATACGCAGTATTTT.